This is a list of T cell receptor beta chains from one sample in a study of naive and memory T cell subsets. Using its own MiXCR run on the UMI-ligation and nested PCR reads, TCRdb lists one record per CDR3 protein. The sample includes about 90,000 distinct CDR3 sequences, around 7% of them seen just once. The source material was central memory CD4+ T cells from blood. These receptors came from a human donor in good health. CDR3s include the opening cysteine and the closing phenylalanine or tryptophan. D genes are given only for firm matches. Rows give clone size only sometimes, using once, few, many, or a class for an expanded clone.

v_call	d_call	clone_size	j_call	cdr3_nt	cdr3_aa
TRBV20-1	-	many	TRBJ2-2	TGCAGTGCTCCGAACCGGGGCAGGGCGAACACCGGGGAGCTGTTTTTT	CSAPNRGRANTGELFF
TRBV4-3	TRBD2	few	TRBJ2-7	TGCGCCAGCAGCCGGGCCGGGGGGGCAACTACCTACGAGCAGTACTTC	CASSRAGGATTYEQYF
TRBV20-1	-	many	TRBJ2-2	TGCAGTGCTAGTAACCGGGGTTTTCTCACCGGGGAGCTGTTTTTT	CSASNRGFLTGELFF
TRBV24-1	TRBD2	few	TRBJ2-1	TGTGCCACCACGGGGCGGGAGGGCTCCTACAATGAGCAGTTCTTC	CATTGREGSYNEQFF
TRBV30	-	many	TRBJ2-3	TGTGCCTGGAGTGTACGGGAAAGGGATACGCAGTATTTT	CAWSVRERDTQYF
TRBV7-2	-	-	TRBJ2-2	TGTGCCAGCAGCTCGGACAGAAACACCGGGGAGCTGTTTTTT	CASSSDRNTGELFF
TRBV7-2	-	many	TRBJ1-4	TGTGCCAGCAGCTTACGCCCTATGGGGGGCGCTTCAACTAATGAAAAACTGTTTTTT	CASSLRPMGGASTNEKLFF
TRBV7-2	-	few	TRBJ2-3	TGTGCCAGCAGCCGGCCCGGGAAAAATACGCAGTATTTT	CASSRPGKNTQYF
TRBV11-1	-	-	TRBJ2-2	TGTGCCAGCAGCTTATCGGGACGTCGTTTGGAGCTGTTTTTT	CASSLSGRRLELFF
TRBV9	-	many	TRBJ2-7	TGTGCCAGCAGCACCCGGACAGACCCAGCCTACGAGCAGTACTTC	CASSTRTDPAYEQYF
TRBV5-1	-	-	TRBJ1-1	TGCGCCAGCAGCTTTTCAGATAACACTGAAGCTTTCTTT	CASSFSDNTEAFF
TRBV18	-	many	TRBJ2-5	TGTGCCAGCTCACAACAGGAGTACCAAGAGACCCAGTACTTC	CASSQQEYQETQYF
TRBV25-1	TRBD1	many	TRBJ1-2	TGTGCCAGCAGGGCCTCCGACAGGGTCGGGGGCTACACCTTC	CASRASDRVGGYTF
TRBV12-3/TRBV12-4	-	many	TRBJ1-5	TGTGCCAGCAGTTTAGGATCCGGGGCAGGGCAGCCCCAGCATTTT	CASSLGSGAGQPQHF
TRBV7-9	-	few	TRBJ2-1	TGTGCCAGCAGCCGTTGGGGGATCGGTGAGGAGCAGTTCTTC	CASSRWGIGEEQFF
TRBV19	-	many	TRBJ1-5	TGTGCCAGTAGTAGGGCGGATAGCAATCAGCCCCAGCATTTT	CASSRADSNQPQHF
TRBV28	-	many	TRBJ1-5	TGTGCCAGCAGGAACAGGGATGCGGGCAATCAGCCCCAGCATTTT	CASRNRDAGNQPQHF
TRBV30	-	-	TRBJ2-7	TGTGCCTGGGGGGGGCGGGCCCACGAGCAGTACTTC	CAWGGRAHEQYF
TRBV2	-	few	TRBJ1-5	TGTGCCAGCAGTGTCCCACAACCCAATCAGCCCCAGCATTTT	CASSVPQPNQPQHF
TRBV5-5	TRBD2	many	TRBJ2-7	TGTGCCAGCAGCTTTAGCGGGGGTTCGGACGAGCAGTACTTC	CASSFSGGSDEQYF
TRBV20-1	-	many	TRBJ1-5	TGCAGTGCTAATATGGACGGCAGGTTAAATCAGCCCCAGCATTTT	CSANMDGRLNQPQHF
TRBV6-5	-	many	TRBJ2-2	TGTGCCACCAGGAGGAGCGGGAACACCGGGGAGCTGTTTTTT	CATRRSGNTGELFF
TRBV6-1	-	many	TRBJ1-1	-	CASILAYPGQGREDTEAFF
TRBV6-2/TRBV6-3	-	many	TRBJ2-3	TGTGCCAGCAGTCCCCCGGGAAAGAAACTAGATACGCAGTATTTT	CASSPPGKKLDTQYF
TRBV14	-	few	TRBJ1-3	TGTGCCAGCAGCCAAGCTTGGGGGCTCGTCGGAAACACCATATATTTT	CASSQAWGLVGNTIYF